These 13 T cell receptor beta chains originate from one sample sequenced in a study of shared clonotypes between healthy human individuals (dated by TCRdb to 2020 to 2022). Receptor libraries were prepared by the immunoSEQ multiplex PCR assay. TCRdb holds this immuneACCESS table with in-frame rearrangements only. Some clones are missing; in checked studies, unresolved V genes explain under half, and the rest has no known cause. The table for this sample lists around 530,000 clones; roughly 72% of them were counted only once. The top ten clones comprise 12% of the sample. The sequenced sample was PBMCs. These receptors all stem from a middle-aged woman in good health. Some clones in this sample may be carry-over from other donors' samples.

CDR3 DNA: TGTGCCAGCACCCCAGCGGGGACCTCTGGGGCCAACGTCCTGACTTTC. Translated: CASTPAGTSGANVLTF. The chain links TRBV28 to TRBJ2-6, with 7 bases matching TRBD2. V lost 7 bases and J lost 0; bases outside the gene matches: 6. The germline CDR1 and CDR2 sequences are MDHEN and SYDVKM. The CDR3 runs 16 residues.

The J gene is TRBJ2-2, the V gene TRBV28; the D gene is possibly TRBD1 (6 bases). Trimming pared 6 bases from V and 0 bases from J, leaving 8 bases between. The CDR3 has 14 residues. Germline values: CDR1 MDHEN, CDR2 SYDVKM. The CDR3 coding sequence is TGTGCCAGCAGGGGACAAGCGAACACCGGGGAGCTGTTTTTT. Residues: CASRGQANTGELFF.

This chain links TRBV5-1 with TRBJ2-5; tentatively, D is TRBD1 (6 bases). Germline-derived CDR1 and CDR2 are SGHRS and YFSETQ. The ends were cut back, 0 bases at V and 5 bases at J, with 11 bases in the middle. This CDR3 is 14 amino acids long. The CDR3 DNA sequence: TGCGCCAGCAGCTTGGCGACAGGAGGCGAGACCCAGTACTTC. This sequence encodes CASSLATGGETQYF.

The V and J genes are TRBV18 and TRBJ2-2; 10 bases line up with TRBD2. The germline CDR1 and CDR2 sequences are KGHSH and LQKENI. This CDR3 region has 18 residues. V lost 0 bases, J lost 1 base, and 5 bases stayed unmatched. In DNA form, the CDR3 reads TGTGCCAGCTCACCACCCCCATTAGCGGGAGGGAACACCGGGGAGCTGTTTTTT. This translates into CASSPPPLAGGNTGELFF.

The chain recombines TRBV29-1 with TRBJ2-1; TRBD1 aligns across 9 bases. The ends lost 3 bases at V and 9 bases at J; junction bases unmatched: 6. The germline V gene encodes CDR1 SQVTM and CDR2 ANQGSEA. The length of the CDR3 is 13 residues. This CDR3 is CSVDGQGIGEQFF. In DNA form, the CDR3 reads TGCAGCGTTGATGGACAGGGGATCGGTGAGCAGTTCTTC.

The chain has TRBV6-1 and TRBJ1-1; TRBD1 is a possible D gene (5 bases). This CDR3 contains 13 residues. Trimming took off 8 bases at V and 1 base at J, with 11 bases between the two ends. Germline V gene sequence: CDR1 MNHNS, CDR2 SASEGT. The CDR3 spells CASLRQRNTEAFF. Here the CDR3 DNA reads TGTGCCAGCCTTAGACAGAGGAACACTGAAGCTTTCTTT.

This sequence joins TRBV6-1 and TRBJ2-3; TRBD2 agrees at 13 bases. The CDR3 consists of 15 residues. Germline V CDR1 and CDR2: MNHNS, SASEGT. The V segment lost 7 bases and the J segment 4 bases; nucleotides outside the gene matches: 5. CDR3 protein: CASTRTSGSADTQYF. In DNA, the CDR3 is TGTGCCAGCACCAGGACTAGCGGGAGCGCAGATACGCAGTATTTT.

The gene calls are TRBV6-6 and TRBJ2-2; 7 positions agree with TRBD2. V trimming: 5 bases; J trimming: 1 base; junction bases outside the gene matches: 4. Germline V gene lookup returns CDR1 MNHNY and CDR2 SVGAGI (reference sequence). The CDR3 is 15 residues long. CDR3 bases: TGTGCCAGCAGTGGAGGGAGGGAGAACACCGGGGAGCTGTTTTTT. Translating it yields CASSGGRENTGELFF.

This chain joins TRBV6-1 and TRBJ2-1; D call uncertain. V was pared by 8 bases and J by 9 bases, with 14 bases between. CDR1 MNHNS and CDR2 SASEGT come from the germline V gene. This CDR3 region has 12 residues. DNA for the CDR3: TGTGCCAGCTCCCGGTCGCTCGCTGAGCAGTTCTTC. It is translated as CASSRSLAEQFF.

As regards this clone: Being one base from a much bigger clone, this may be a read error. The CDR3: CASRLSSYNEQFF. The CDR3 nucleotides read TGTGCCAGCAGACTCAGCTCCTACAATGAGCAGTTCTTC. The chain couples TRBV6-5 to TRBJ2-1; D uncertain. The CDR3 loop spans 13 amino acids. Germline values: CDR1 MNHEY, CDR2 SVGAGI. V was trimmed by 6 bases and J by 0 bases, leaving 6 bases between them.

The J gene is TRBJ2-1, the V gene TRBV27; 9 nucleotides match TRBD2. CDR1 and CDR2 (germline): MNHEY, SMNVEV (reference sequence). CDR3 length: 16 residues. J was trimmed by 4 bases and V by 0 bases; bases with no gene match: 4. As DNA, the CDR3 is TGTGCCAGCAGTTTATCGGGAGCGGGAGGATACAATGAGCAGTTCTTC. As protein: CASSLSGAGGYNEQFF.

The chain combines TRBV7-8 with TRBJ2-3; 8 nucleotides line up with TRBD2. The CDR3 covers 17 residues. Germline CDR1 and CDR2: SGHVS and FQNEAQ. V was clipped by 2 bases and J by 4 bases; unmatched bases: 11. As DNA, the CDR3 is TGTGCCAGCAGCTTAAGTGACGGACCGGGAGGGCCAGATACGCAGTATTTT. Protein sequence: CASSLSDGPGGPDTQYF.

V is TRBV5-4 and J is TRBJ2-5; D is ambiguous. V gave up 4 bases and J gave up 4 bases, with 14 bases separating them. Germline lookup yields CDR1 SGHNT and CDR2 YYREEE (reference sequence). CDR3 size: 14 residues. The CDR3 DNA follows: TGTGCCAGCAGCACCGGAGCCGCGCGAGAGACCCAGTACTTC. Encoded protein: CASSTGAARETQYF.